This TCR beta chain emerged from a study of T cell changes during pregnancy in multiple sclerosis. Libraries were prepared by immunoSEQ multiplex PCR; TCRdb keeps only in-frame clonotypes and omits some of them. Of tens of thousands of clones in the sample, about 93% were seen once. The V gene end was trimmed by 1 base and the J gene end by 7 bases; junction bases not matched to a gene: 11. The CDR3 totals 17 residues. Per the germline V gene, CDR1 is SGHTA and CDR2 is FQGNSA. Sequences were derived from CD4+ T cells from peripheral blood mononuclear cells, sampled before pregnancy. The chain is built from TRBV7-2 and TRBJ2-1; 9 bases align to TRBD1. This TCR was sampled from a female donor with multiple sclerosis, enrolled in a pregnancy study. CDR3 in amino acids: CASSLVPPGQGRNEQFF. CDR3 coding DNA: TGTGCCAGCAGCTTAGTGCCCCCGGGACAGGGACGGAATGAGCAGTTCTTC. Combining the CDR3 with reference TRBV7-2 and TRBJ2-1 gives the whole variable domain GAGVSQSPSNKVTEKGKDVELRCDPISGHTALYWYRQSLGQGLEFLIYFQGNSAPDKSGLPSDRFSAERTGGSVSTLTIQRTQQEDSAVYLCASSLVPPGQGRNEQFFGPGTRLTVL.